Listed below are T cell receptor beta chains from one sample, sequenced in a study of CD8+CD57+ T cells in acquired aplastic anemia. Using its own MiXCR run on the reads, TCRdb lists one record per CDR3 protein. The sample includes a few hundred thousand distinct CDR3 sequences, approximately 33% of them seen just once. Sequenced: sorted CD4+, CD8+, or CD8+CD57+ T cells (not recorded which) from PBMCs. The receptors here all came from a human donor with aplastic anemia. Each CDR3 is given with its conserved first and last residue. Fields, in order: D gene, V gene, clone size, J gene, CDR3 protein, CDR3 DNA. A D gene is named only where the DNA matches it firmly. Clone size is not always given. Where it is, it says once, few, many or a class for expanded clones.

D: NA; V: TRBV7-9; size: many; J: TRBJ1-2; CDR3: CASSPGYRGYTF; DNA: TGTGCCAGCAGCCCAGGGTACCGTGGCTACACCTTC
D: TRBD1; V: TRBV7-8; size: NA; J: TRBJ1-1; CDR3: CASSYGTVMNTEAFF; DNA: TGTGCCAGCAGCTACGGGACAGTCATGAACACTGAAGCTTTCTTT
D: NA; V: TRBV9; size: NA; J: TRBJ1-2; CDR3: CASGSATSYTF; DNA: TGTGCCAGCGGTAGCGCGACGAGCTACACCTTC
D: TRBD1; V: TRBV2; size: NA; J: TRBJ2-7; CDR3: CATSGDRGESSYGQYF; DNA: TGTGCCACCTCGGGGGACAGGGGGGAGAGCTCCTACGGGCAGTACTTC
D: TRBD1; V: TRBV10-3; size: many; J: TRBJ1-2; CDR3: CAISEGQGLGYTF; DNA: TGTGCCATCAGTGAGGGACAGGGTCTTGGCTACACCTTC
D: NA; V: TRBV29-1; size: many; J: TRBJ1-1; CDR3: CSVEGVMNTEAFF; DNA: TGCAGCGTTGAGGGGGTTATGAACACTGAAGCTTTCTTT
D: NA; V: TRBV9; size: NA; J: TRBJ1-2; CDR3: CASSGDGVGYTF; DNA: TGTGCCAGCAGCGGGGACGGGGTTGGTTACACCTTC
D: NA; V: TRBV30; size: NA; J: TRBJ1-2; CDR3: CAWSRDGSYGYTF; DNA: TGTGCCTGGAGTAGAGACGGTAGCTATGGCTACACCTTC
D: NA; V: TRBV2; size: few; J: TRBJ1-3; CDR3: CASSENDRSSGNTIYF; DNA: TGTGCCAGCAGTGAAAATGACAGGAGCTCTGGAAACACCATATATTTT
D: NA; V: TRBV9; size: few; J: TRBJ2-3; CDR3: CASSGDPGVSTDTQYF; DNA: TGTGCCAGCAGCGGAGACCCAGGGGTTAGCACAGATACGCAGTATTTT
D: TRBD2; V: TRBV20-1; size: NA; J: TRBJ2-7; CDR3: CSALSGGRGTSGGAYNEQYF; DNA: TGCAGTGCATTATCAGGAGGGCGCGGGACTAGCGGGGGAGCCTACAATGAGCAGTACTTC
D: NA; V: TRBV10-1; size: many; J: TRBJ1-1; CDR3: CASSEGTSEAFF; DNA: TGCGCCAGCAGTGAAGGCACATCTGAAGCTTTCTTT
D: TRBD1; V: TRBV11-1; size: NA; J: TRBJ1-1; CDR3: CASRSGQGGAEAFF; DNA: TGTGCCAGCAGATCGGGACAGGGCGGCGCTGAAGCTTTCTTT
D: NA; V: TRBV13; size: NA; J: TRBJ2-1; CDR3: CASSVRRFDEQFF; DNA: TGTGCCAGCAGTGTTAGGCGGTTCGATGAGCAGTTCTTC
D: TRBD1; V: TRBV12-3/TRBV12-4; size: many; J: TRBJ1-2; CDR3: CASSPGTGDGYTF; DNA: TGTGCCAGCAGCCCCGGGACAGGGGATGGCTACACCTTC
D: NA; V: TRBV30; size: few; J: TRBJ2-7; CDR3: CACNRVVDPYEQYF; DNA: TGTGCCTGTAACAGGGTTGTGGATCCCTACGAGCAGTACTTC
D: TRBD1; V: TRBV20-1; size: NA; J: TRBJ2-3; CDR3: CSARTGTATDTQYF; DNA: TGCAGTGCGAGAACCGGGACAGCTACAGATACGCAGTATTTT
D: TRBD2; V: TRBV10-1; size: many; J: TRBJ2-7; CDR3: CASSENLAGAGTHEQYF; DNA: TGCGCCAGCAGTGAGAACCTAGCGGGCGCTGGTACCCACGAGCAGTACTTC
D: NA; V: TRBV9; size: many; J: TRBJ2-7; CDR3: CASSAGLLEGIYEQYF; DNA: TGTGCCAGCAGCGCGGGACTCCTGGAGGGAATCTACGAGCAGTACTTC
D: NA; V: TRBV2; size: many; J: TRBJ1-1; CDR3: CASRLGAGTEAFF; DNA: TGTGCCAGCAGATTGGGAGCGGGAACTGAAGCTTTCTTT
D: TRBD1; V: TRBV9; size: NA; J: TRBJ2-7; CDR3: CASRAGGDEQYF; DNA: TGTGCCAGCAGGGCAGGGGGCGACGAGCAGTACTTC
D: NA; V: TRBV7-8; size: NA; J: TRBJ2-2; CDR3: CASSTRARGTGELFF; DNA: TGTGCCAGCAGCACGCGGGCCAGGGGCACCGGGGAGCTGTTTTTT